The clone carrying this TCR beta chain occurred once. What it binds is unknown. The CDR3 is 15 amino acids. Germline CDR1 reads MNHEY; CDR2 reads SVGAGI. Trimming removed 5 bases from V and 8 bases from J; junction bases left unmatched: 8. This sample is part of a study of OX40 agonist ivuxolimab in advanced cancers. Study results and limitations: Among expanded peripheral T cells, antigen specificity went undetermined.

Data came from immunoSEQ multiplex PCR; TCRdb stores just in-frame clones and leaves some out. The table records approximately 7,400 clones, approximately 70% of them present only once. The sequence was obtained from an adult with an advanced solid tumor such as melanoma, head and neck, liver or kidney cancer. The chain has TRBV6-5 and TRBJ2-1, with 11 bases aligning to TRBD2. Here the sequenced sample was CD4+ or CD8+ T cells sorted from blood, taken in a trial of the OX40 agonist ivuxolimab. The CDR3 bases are TGTGCCAGCAGTCTACTAGCGGGAGTGAGCTATGAGCAGTTCTTC. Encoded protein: CASSLLAGVSYEQFF.